This T cell receptor beta chain was observed in a study of T-cell memory formation after mild COVID-19. Study in general: The study found TCR clusters largely donor specific.

This clonotype was seen only a few times. Its specificity is unknown. Regarding the study as a whole: CD4+ clones that contracted lay mainly in CM and EM; CD8+ ones lay in EMRA. Second-wave clones reaching peak frequency on day 37 lacked confirmed SARS-CoV-2 specificity.

5'RACE primed from the constant segment yielded TCR alpha and TCR beta cDNA libraries bearing sample barcodes and UMIs. TCRdb redid the calling of the 5' RACE reads with MiXCR, one entry per CDR3 protein. The table shows 200,000 to 250,000 distinct CDR3 sequences, with around 30% occurring only once. The sequenced material came from PBMCs or a T cell subset sorted from them (not recorded which). The TCR sequence derives from an adult woman who had mild COVID-19 (a few samples of this study predate the infection). Cell type and time point are not known.

The CDR3 DNA reads TGTGCCAGCAGCGCAGGACAGGGGGCCTCCTACAATGAGCAGTTCTTC. It specifies CASSAGQGASYNEQFF. This chain connects TRBV7-6 to TRBJ2-1; 11 bases fit TRBD1. This CDR3 region has 16 residues. V lost 5 bases, J lost 0 bases, and 3 bases stayed unmatched. Germline CDR1 is SGHVS and CDR2 is FNYEAQ.